The rows below give T cell receptor beta chains drawn from one sample of a study of T cell responses to AZD1222 COVID-19 vaccine. Clones were sequenced by immunoSEQ multiplex PCR, and TCRdb holds only the in-frame ones, with some missing. The sample includes 120,000 or so clones, over 75% seen only once; the top ten take approximately 7.5%. Material: peripheral blood, obtained on day 0 of AZD1222 vaccination. Every receptor here comes from an adult in good health. CDR3s include the opening cysteine and the closing phenylalanine or tryptophan. Each record gives: D gene, clone size, J gene, V gene, CDR3 DNA, CDR3 protein. A D gene is named only where the DNA matches it firmly. Part of the rows lack a size; the others show once, few, many or a class for expanded clones.

D gene: NA; clone size: NA; J gene: TRBJ1-5; V gene: TRBV28; CDR3 DNA: TGTGCCAGCAGTGTCCCGACAGTTAGCAATCAGCCCCAGCATTTT; CDR3 protein: CASSVPTVSNQPQHF
D gene: NA; clone size: NA; J gene: TRBJ2-7; V gene: TRBV6-6; CDR3 DNA: TGTGCCAGCAGTTACTCCGTGACTACGTACGAGCAGTACTTC; CDR3 protein: CASSYSVTTYEQYF
D gene: NA; clone size: NA; J gene: TRBJ1-5; V gene: TRBV25-1; CDR3 DNA: TGTGCCAGCAGTGAGGGCAGGGAAATCCGGCCCCAGCATTTT; CDR3 protein: CASSEGREIRPQHF
D gene: NA; clone size: NA; J gene: TRBJ2-2; V gene: TRBV6-6; CDR3 DNA: TGTGCCAGCAGTTACTTCACAGGGGGGGAGCTGTTTTTT; CDR3 protein: CASSYFTGGELFF
D gene: NA; clone size: NA; J gene: TRBJ2-2; V gene: TRBV11-3; CDR3 DNA: TGTGCCAGCAGCCGGGCGCAGGGCGGGGAGCTGTTTTTT; CDR3 protein: CASSRAQGGELFF
D gene: NA; clone size: few; J gene: TRBJ1-1; V gene: TRBV19; CDR3 DNA: TGTGCCAGTAGCGTTTTGGAGGGGACTGAAGCTTTCTTT; CDR3 protein: CASSVLEGTEAFF
D gene: NA; clone size: NA; J gene: TRBJ2-5; V gene: TRBV24-1; CDR3 DNA: TGTGCCACCAGTGGGGATAGCGGATTCTTTCCTAGAGAGACCCAGTACTTC; CDR3 protein: CATSGDSGFFPRETQYF
D gene: NA; clone size: NA; J gene: TRBJ1-4; V gene: TRBV30; CDR3 DNA: TGTGCCTGGGGGGAGAGGGAGTCAACTAATGAAAAACTGTTTTTT; CDR3 protein: CAWGERESTNEKLFF
D gene: NA; clone size: NA; J gene: TRBJ2-5; V gene: TRBV6-5; CDR3 DNA: TGTGCCAGCAGTCGCCAGGGGGGCGCAGGGGAGACCCAGTACTTC; CDR3 protein: CASSRQGGAGETQYF
D gene: NA; clone size: NA; J gene: TRBJ2-6; V gene: TRBV30; CDR3 DNA: TGTGCCTGGAGTAAGGGGTCCGGGGCCAACGTCCTGACTTTC; CDR3 protein: CAWSKGSGANVLTF
D gene: NA; clone size: once; J gene: TRBJ2-7; V gene: TRBV24-1; CDR3 DNA: TGTGCCACCAGTGATTCGGGTAGTTCCTACGAGCAGTACTTC; CDR3 protein: CATSDSGSSYEQYF
D gene: TRBD1; clone size: NA; J gene: TRBJ2-1; V gene: TRBV6-2/TRBV6-3; CDR3 DNA: TGTGCCAGCAGTTACTCGACGGACAGGGTGCCCCAGAAATTCTACAATGAGCAGTTCTTC; CDR3 protein: CASSYSTDRVPQKFYNEQFF
D gene: TRBD1; clone size: NA; J gene: TRBJ1-1; V gene: TRBV7-2; CDR3 DNA: TGTGCCAGCAGCCCGCGACAGGGGAACACTGAAGCTTTCTTT; CDR3 protein: CASSPRQGNTEAFF
D gene: NA; clone size: NA; J gene: TRBJ2-7; V gene: TRBV11-2; CDR3 DNA: TGTGCCAGCAGCTCATCCCAAACAGCGTGGGACGAGCAGTACTTC; CDR3 protein: CASSSSQTAWDEQYF
D gene: TRBD1; clone size: NA; J gene: TRBJ2-7; V gene: TRBV6-1; CDR3 DNA: TGTGCCAGCAGTGAAGGGGGGACAGGCTTCGAGCAGTACTTC; CDR3 protein: CASSEGGTGFEQYF
D gene: NA; clone size: few; J gene: TRBJ2-2; V gene: TRBV2; CDR3 DNA: TGTGCCAGCAGTGAAGTTCGGACTAACACCGGGGAGCTGTTTTTT; CDR3 protein: CASSEVRTNTGELFF
D gene: NA; clone size: few; J gene: TRBJ2-1; V gene: TRBV9; CDR3 DNA: TGTGCCAGCAGCGACGGCCCTTTGGTCAATGAGCAGTTCTTC; CDR3 protein: CASSDGPLVNEQFF
D gene: TRBD2; clone size: NA; J gene: TRBJ2-3; V gene: TRBV6-5; CDR3 DNA: TGTGCCAGCAGTTCGACTAGCGTGCCAGATACGCAGTATTTT; CDR3 protein: CASSSTSVPDTQYF
D gene: NA; clone size: once; J gene: TRBJ1-4; V gene: TRBV2; CDR3 DNA: TGTGCCAGCAGCGTTATTCTCGGGAATGAAAAACTGTTTTTT; CDR3 protein: CASSVILGNEKLFF
D gene: NA; clone size: NA; J gene: TRBJ2-1; V gene: TRBV27; CDR3 DNA: TGTGCCAGCAGTGGAACGGCGGAACGCTTAAACGGTGAGCAGTTCTTC; CDR3 protein: CASSGTAERLNGEQFF
D gene: NA; clone size: NA; J gene: TRBJ1-5; V gene: TRBV28; CDR3 DNA: TGTGCCAGCAGGCGGGAGTCGGCGTATCAGCCCCAGCATTTT; CDR3 protein: CASRRESAYQPQHF
D gene: NA; clone size: NA; J gene: TRBJ1-5; V gene: TRBV5-6; CDR3 DNA: TGTGCCAGCAGCTTTAACTTCGGGGGAGGGCCGTCCAATCAGCCCCAGCATTTT; CDR3 protein: CASSFNFGGGPSNQPQHF
D gene: TRBD1; clone size: NA; J gene: TRBJ2-7; V gene: TRBV19; CDR3 DNA: TGTGCCAGTGGGGGACAGGGTGGAACCTACGAGCAGTACTTC; CDR3 protein: CASGGQGGTYEQYF
D gene: TRBD2; clone size: NA; J gene: TRBJ2-2; V gene: TRBV18; CDR3 DNA: TGTGCCAGCTCACCCCAACGGGGGGCGAACACCGGGGAGCTGTTTTTT; CDR3 protein: CASSPQRGANTGELFF
D gene: NA; clone size: few; J gene: TRBJ1-3; V gene: TRBV28; CDR3 DNA: TGTGCCAGCAGTTTATCGGGCAGAACTGGAAACACCATATATTTT; CDR3 protein: CASSLSGRTGNTIYF
D gene: NA; clone size: NA; J gene: TRBJ2-7; V gene: TRBV5-4; CDR3 DNA: TGTGCCAGCAGCTTGCCCGGACAGCTTTCCGAGCAGTACTTC; CDR3 protein: CASSLPGQLSEQYF
D gene: NA; clone size: NA; J gene: TRBJ1-4; V gene: TRBV25-1; CDR3 DNA: TGTGCCAGCAGTCCCACACCAGGGGCAACTAATGAAAAACTGTTTTTT; CDR3 protein: CASSPTPGATNEKLFF
D gene: NA; clone size: NA; J gene: TRBJ1-4; V gene: TRBV12-2; CDR3 DNA: TGTGCAAGTCGCTTAAAGTCGGGGACAGTTGCAACTAATGAAAAACTGTTTTTT; CDR3 protein: CASRLKSGTVATNEKLFF
D gene: TRBD1; clone size: NA; J gene: TRBJ1-2; V gene: TRBV12-3/TRBV12-4; CDR3 DNA: TGTGCCAGCAGTTTCACAGGGGTGAGTGGCTACACCTTC; CDR3 protein: CASSFTGVSGYTF